Below, 20 T cell receptor beta chains from the same sample are listed, as sequenced in a study of radiation and T cells in renal cell carcinoma. TCRdb keeps only in-frame clones here, not all; method: immunoSEQ multiplex PCR. The sample has tens of thousands of clones; roughly 85% are singletons. The time point is: blood 2 weeks post-SBRT. Sample treatment: 15 Gy SBRT to primary tumor, nephrectomy 4 weeks later. This specimen consisted of blood, obtained from a patient whose treatment included radiotherapy and nephrectomy. Every receptor here comes from a woman aged 50 to 65 with renal cell carcinoma.

The chain employs TRBV6-4 and TRBJ2-7; 8 bases map to TRBD2. Germline loops: CDR1 MRHNA, CDR2 SNTAGT. The CDR3 loop spans 15 amino acids. The V segment lost 3 bases and the J segment 1 base; nucleotides outside the gene matches: 5. In DNA, the CDR3 is TGTGCCAGCAGTGAAAAGGCGGGGGGTTCCTACGAGCAGTACTTC. Protein: CASSEKAGGSYEQYF.

The V gene is TRBV28, the J gene TRBJ2-7; 7 bases are shared with TRBD1. Per the germline V gene, CDR1 is MDHEN and CDR2 is SYDVKM. The CDR3 extends over 14 amino acids. The junction had 7 bases not matched to a gene; V was cut back by 7 bases and J by 1 base. The CDR3 DNA sequence: TGTGCCAGCACTCAGACAGGGTTATCCTACGAGCAGTACTTC. This translates into CASTQTGLSYEQYF.

This chain connects TRBV5-1 to TRBJ1-2; TRBD1 might be the D (5 bases). This CDR3 contains 14 residues. CDR1 SGHRS and CDR2 YFSETQ come from the germline V gene. V dropped 0 bases and J dropped 3 bases, with 9 bases sitting between them. CDR3 sequence: CASSLAGLDYGYTF. CDR3 nucleotides: TGCGCCAGCAGCTTGGCAGGGCTTGACTATGGCTACACCTTC.

This clone was observed a few times. The chain has TRBV18 and TRBJ1-2; 7 bases fit TRBD1. V shed 2 bases, J shed 6 bases, and the junction held 3 bases outside the gene matches. This CDR3 has 13 amino acids. The germline V gene encodes CDR1 KGHSH and CDR2 LQKENI. The CDR3 nucleotides read TGTGCCAGCTCACCAACTCAGGGGGATGGCTACACCTTC. It specifies CASSPTQGDGYTF.

CDR3 in DNA: TGTGCCAGCCCAGGGGCCGCTACAATTTTTAGCAATCAGCCCCAGCATTTT. The encoded protein is CASPGAATIFSNQPQHF. The gene calls are TRBV27 and TRBJ1-5, with D possibly TRBD1 on 6 matching bases. V was pared by 8 bases and J by 0 bases, with 20 bases between. The CDR3 extends over 17 amino acids. The germline V gene has CDR1 MNHEY and CDR2 SMNVEV (reference sequence).

This chain joins TRBV30 and TRBJ2-5; possibly TRBD2 for D (6 bases). This CDR3 region has 15 residues. The germline CDR1 and CDR2 sequences are GTSNPN and SVGIG (reference sequence). V shed 0 bases and J shed 0 bases, with 11 bases lying between them. CDR3 sequence (DNA): TGTGCCTGGAGTGTATTTCGGGAGTACCAAGAGACCCAGTACTTC. This gives the protein CAWSVFREYQETQYF. Full variable domain (outside the CDR3, taken from reference TRBV30 and TRBJ2-5): SQTIHQWPATLVQPVGSPLSLECTVEGTSNPNLYWYRQAAGRGLQLLFYSVGIGQISSEVPQNLSASRPQDRQFILSSKKLLLSDSGFYLCAWSVFREYQETQYFGPGTRLLVL.

This sequence joins TRBV11-2 and TRBJ2-3; maybe TRBD2 (5 bases). The CDR3 runs to 16 residues. Looked up from germline, CDR1 is SGHAT and CDR2 is FQNNGV. V was pared by 1 base and J by 0 bases, with 11 bases between. This CDR3 reads CASSLGGRLSTDTQYF. CDR3 coding DNA: TGTGCCAGCAGCTTAGGCGGGCGGCTTAGCACAGATACGCAGTATTTT.

The rearrangement joins TRBV29-1 to TRBJ2-5, with 14 bases that match TRBD2. The J segment lost 3 bases and the V segment lost 5 bases, leaving 2 bases of the junction unmatched. The CDR3 covers 14 residues. Germline-derived CDR1 and CDR2 are SQVTM and ANQGSEA. The CDR3 protein is CSVKGLAGEETQYF. CDR3 nucleotide sequence: TGCAGCGTTAAGGGACTAGCGGGAGAAGAGACCCAGTACTTC.

The rearrangement joins TRBV25-1 to TRBJ2-2; 7 bases are a match to TRBD2. The CDR3 spans 16 residues. Germline CDR1 and CDR2: MGHDK and SYGVNS. The V segment lost 1 base and the J segment 0 bases; nucleotides outside the gene matches: 2. The CDR3 loop reads CASSESGRANTGELFF. DNA for the CDR3: TGTGCCAGCAGTGAATCGGGGAGGGCGAACACCGGGGAGCTGTTTTTT. The full variable domain, its missing parts supplied by reference TRBV25-1 and TRBJ2-2, is EADIYQTPRYLVIGTGKKITLECSQTMGHDKMYWYQQDPGMELHLIHYSYGVNSTEKGDLSSESTVSRIRTEHFPLTLESARPSHTSQYLCASSESGRANTGELFFGEGSRLTVL.

This clone occurred a few times. This rearrangement joins TRBV15 to TRBJ1-1; TRBD1 matches at 8 bases. V lost 4 bases to trimming and J lost 6 bases; unmatched junction nucleotides: 7. CDR3 length: 14 residues. Germline CDR1 and CDR2: LNHNV and YYDKDF (reference sequence). CDR3 sequence (DNA): TGTGCCACCAGCACCGGACAGGGTGGCTCTGAAGCTTTCTTT. This codes for CATSTGQGGSEAFF.

V gene TRBV19 combines with J gene TRBJ2-1; TRBD2 aligns across 7 bases. This CDR3 comprises 15 residues. V gave up 2 bases and J gave up 10 bases; unmatched junction bases: 11. Per germline, CDR1 LNHDA and CDR2 SQIVND (reference sequence). The CDR3 spells CASSIMGGGPGEQFF. The DNA for the CDR3 is TGTGCCAGTAGTATAATGGGGGGAGGGCCTGGAGAGCAGTTCTTC.

The chain has TRBV10-3 and TRBJ1-2, with D maybe TRBD1 (6 bases). In germline, CDR1 is ENHRY, CDR2 SYGVKD. The CDR3 runs 10 residues. V gave up 9 bases and J gave up 8 bases, with 10 bases separating them. Here the CDR3 reads CAIYRVGYTF. Here the CDR3 DNA reads TGTGCCATTTACAGGGTCGGCTACACCTTC.

The V gene is TRBV7-2, the J gene TRBJ2-4, with D maybe TRBD1 (6 bases). Germline V lookup: CDR1 SGHTA, CDR2 FQGNSA. Trimming took 5 bases from V and 1 from J, leaving 12 bases between them. The CDR3 runs to 15 residues. The CDR3 nucleotides read TGTGCCAGCAGCCAACAGGGTAGGGCCAAAAACATTCAGTACTTC. Amino acid sequence: CASSQQGRAKNIQYF.

In this sample, this clone turned up a few times. The chain is built from TRBV9 and TRBJ1-1, with D possibly TRBD1 on 5 matching bases. The CDR3 runs to 13 residues. CDR1 is SGDLS and CDR2 is YYNGEE in the germline V gene. Trimming shortened V by 3 bases and J by 1 base, and 7 bases separated the two germline ends. CDR3 nucleotide sequence: TGTGCCAGCAGCGGACAGACGAACACTGAAGCTTTCTTT. It encodes CASSGQTNTEAFF.

V is TRBV9 and J is TRBJ1-4; maybe TRBD1 (6 bases). CDR1 is SGDLS, CDR2 YYNGEE, per germline. The CDR3 length is 14 residues. V was trimmed by 1 base and J by 6 bases, leaving 10 bases between them. The CDR3 DNA sequence: TGTGCCAGCAGCGTATCCAGGGGTGATGAAAAACTGTTTTTT. Its protein product is CASSVSRGDEKLFF.

The chain couples TRBV28 to TRBJ2-7, with 7 bases that match TRBD1. V gave up 4 bases and J gave up 1 base; unmatched junction bases: 4. This CDR3 comprises 14 residues. CDR1 MDHEN and CDR2 SYDVKM come from the germline V gene. The CDR3 spells CASSSAGGSYEQYF. CDR3 sequence (DNA): TGTGCCAGCAGTTCGGCAGGGGGTTCCTACGAGCAGTACTTC.

The rearrangement uses TRBV11-2 and TRBJ2-7; 9 positions match TRBD1. Germline V lookup: CDR1 SGHAT, CDR2 FQNNGV. J was trimmed by 9 bases and V by 5 bases; bases with no gene match: 14. CDR3 size: 15 residues. Here the CDR3 reads CASSPRGQGRGRQYF. The DNA for the CDR3 is TGTGCCAGCAGCCCCCGGGGACAGGGAAGAGGGCGGCAGTACTTC.

The chain couples TRBV30 to TRBJ1-1; D uncertain. This CDR3 is built from 13 residues. Germline loops: CDR1 GTSNPN, CDR2 SVGIG (reference sequence). The V gene lost 1 base and the J gene lost 0 bases, with 6 bases spanning the gap. CDR3 amino acids: CAWSDTLNTEAFF. The CDR3 bases are TGTGCCTGGAGTGACACTCTGAACACTGAAGCTTTCTTT.

This clone was seen just once. This rearrangement joins TRBV18 to TRBJ1-2; 9 bases map to TRBD1. Germline CDR1 reads KGHSH; CDR2 reads LQKENI. The J segment lost 3 bases and the V segment lost 4 bases, leaving 3 bases of the junction unmatched. The CDR3 spans 14 residues. As DNA, the CDR3 is TGTGCCAGCTCACGGACAGGGGCCGACTATGGCTACACCTTC. Amino acid sequence: CASSRTGADYGYTF.

The chain employs TRBV6-1 and TRBJ1-5; D is unclear. CDR1 is MNHNS, CDR2 SASEGT, per germline. The CDR3 sequence is 13 residues long. V gave up 3 bases and J gave up 5 bases, with 8 bases separating them. CDR3 residues: CASSEAADQPQHF. The CDR3 DNA reads as TGTGCCAGCAGTGAGGCGGCGGATCAGCCCCAGCATTTT.